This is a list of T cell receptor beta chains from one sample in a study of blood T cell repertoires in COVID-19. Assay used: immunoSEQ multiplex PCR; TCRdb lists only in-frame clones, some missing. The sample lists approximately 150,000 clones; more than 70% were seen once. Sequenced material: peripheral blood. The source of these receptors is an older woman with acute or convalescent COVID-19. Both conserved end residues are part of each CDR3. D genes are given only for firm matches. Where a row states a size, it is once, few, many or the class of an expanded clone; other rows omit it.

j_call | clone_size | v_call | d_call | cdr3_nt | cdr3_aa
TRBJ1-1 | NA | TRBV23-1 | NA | TGCGCCAGCAGATGGAGACAGAGCCCCACTGAAGCTTTCTTT | CASRWRQSPTEAFF
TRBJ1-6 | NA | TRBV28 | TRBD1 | TGTGCCAGCAGTCCCCCATTCTTGACAGGGTTGAGTTCACCCCTCCACTTT | CASSPPFLTGLSSPLHF
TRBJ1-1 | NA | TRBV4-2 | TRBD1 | TGTGCCAGCAGCCAGCCGGCCAGACAGGGAGGTGTAGCTTTCTTT | CASSQPARQGGVAFF
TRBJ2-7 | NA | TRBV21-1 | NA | TGTGCCAGCAGCAAAGAGAGCCTCCTCCCCTCCTACGAGCAGTACTTC | CASSKESLLPSYEQYF
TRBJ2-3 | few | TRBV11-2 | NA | TGTGCCAGCAGCTCTGGCGACAGGCCCTTGGGGGATACGCAGTATTTT | CASSSGDRPLGDTQYF
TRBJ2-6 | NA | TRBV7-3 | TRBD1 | TGTGCCAGCAGCCGGGACAGATCTGGGGCCAACGTCCTGACTTTC | CASSRDRSGANVLTF
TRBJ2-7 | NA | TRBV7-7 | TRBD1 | TGTGCTAGCAGCCCCCGGGACAGGGACTCCTACGAGCAGTACTTC | CASSPRDRDSYEQYF
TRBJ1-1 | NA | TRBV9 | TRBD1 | TGTGCCAGCAGCGGAATGACAGGGGAAGCTTTCTTT | CASSGMTGEAFF
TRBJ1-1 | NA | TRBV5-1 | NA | TGCGCCAGCAGCTTAGAAGTATCAGCTGAAGCTTTCTTT | CASSLEVSAEAFF
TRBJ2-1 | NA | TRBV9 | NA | TGTGCCGGCTCTGAAGGGGTGGGCTCCTACAATGAGCAGTTCTTC | CAGSEGVGSYNEQFF